The 24 T cell receptor beta chains below were found in one sample sequenced in a study of Ad26.COV2.S vaccination and SARS-CoV-2 variants. TCRdb's copy holds only in-frame clones and misses some; the assay was immunoSEQ multiplex PCR. The sample lists approximately 340,000 clones; about 85% were seen once. The treatment is: roughly 18 received Ad26.COV2.S at low or high dose, single or two shots; 5 received placebo; per-sample allocation not given. Samples were taken on day 63 after the first vaccine or placebo injection. The sample here was peripheral blood, taken in a trial of Ad26.COV2.S vaccine versus placebo. These receptors were collected from a person aged 18 to 59 who received the Ad26.COV2.S COVID-19 vaccine or a placebo.

The chain couples TRBV7-7 to TRBJ2-2; D not resolved. CDR3 length: 14 residues. Per the germline V gene, CDR1 is SSHAT and CDR2 is FNYEAQ (reference sequence). The V end lost 5 bases, the J end lost 3 bases, and 10 bases lay between the germline ends. The CDR3: CASSPQGYTGELFF. DNA for the CDR3: TGTGCCAGCAGCCCACAAGGGTACACCGGGGAGCTGTTTTTT.

This chain links TRBV25-1 with TRBJ2-1; the D gene is possibly TRBD2 (5 bases). This CDR3 has 15 residues. V was pared by 7 bases and J by 7 bases, with 20 bases between. The germline V gene encodes CDR1 MGHDK and CDR2 SYGVNS. CDR3 DNA sequence: TGTGCCAGCAACCCGGGCGGGTATCCCCCGAATGAGCAGTTCTTC. It is translated as CASNPGGYPPNEQFF.

The gene calls are TRBV5-4 and TRBJ2-5; 8 bases agree with TRBD2. There are 18 residues in the CDR3. Germline V gene sequence: CDR1 SGHNT, CDR2 YYREEE (reference sequence). The V segment lost 1 base and the J segment 4 bases; nucleotides outside the gene matches: 15. The CDR3 loop reads CASSLPNRARTSGETQYF. For the CDR3, the DNA is TGTGCCAGCAGCTTGCCCAATCGAGCGCGAACTAGCGGAGAGACCCAGTACTTC.

The chain is built from TRBV18 and TRBJ2-5, with 12 positions matching TRBD2. The CDR3 sequence is 16 residues long. V lost 3 bases to trimming and J lost 5 bases; unmatched junction nucleotides: 7. Germline V CDR1 and CDR2: KGHSH, LQKENI. The CDR3 reads CASSPLAGGTRETQYF. DNA of the CDR3: TGTGCCAGCTCACCCCTAGCGGGGGGGACCAGGGAGACCCAGTACTTC.

This clone has just a few counts. V and J are TRBV9 and TRBJ1-2, with D tentatively TRBD1 (5 bases). This CDR3 is built from 14 residues. Germline-derived CDR1 and CDR2 are SGDLS and YYNGEE. The ends were cut back, 1 base at V and 5 bases at J, with 12 bases in the middle. DNA of the CDR3: TGTGCCAGCAGCGTACAGGGAGAATGGTATGGCTACACCTTC. Translated, it gives CASSVQGEWYGYTF.

The V and J genes are TRBV2 and TRBJ1-4; D ambiguous. This CDR3 spans 15 amino acids. The V and J ends lost 2 bases and 7 bases respectively, with 14 bases between them. Germline V lookup: CDR1 SNHLY, CDR2 FYNNEI. The CDR3 sequence: CASSESPSVGEKLFF. As DNA, the CDR3 is TGTGCCAGCAGTGAATCCCCGAGTGTTGGTGAAAAACTGTTTTTT.

The chain uses TRBV10-3 and TRBJ2-3; tentatively, D is TRBD1 (6 bases). The CDR3 is 16 residues long. Germline V gene data show CDR1 as ENHRY and CDR2 as SYGVKD. Trimming cost V 0 bases and J 12 bases, with 22 bases left between them. The CDR3 loop reads CAISESMGQGLLAQYF. For the CDR3, the DNA is TGTGCCATCAGTGAGTCAATGGGGCAGGGGCTGCTTGCTCAGTATTTT.

The rearrangement links TRBV28 to TRBJ2-4; 12 bases are shared with TRBD2. After removal of 9 bases from V and 8 bases from J, the junction contained 14 bases not matched to a gene. Germline CDR1 and CDR2: MDHEN and SYDVKM. The CDR3 has 16 amino acids. Here the CDR3 DNA reads TGTGCCAGGATCCACGCCTCTAGCGGGAGGGTGGACATTCAGTACTTC. This translates into CARIHASSGRVDIQYF. Full variable domain (missing parts from reference TRBV28 and TRBJ2-4): DVKVTQSSRYLVKRTGEKVFLECVQDMDHENMFWYRQDPGLGLRLIYFSYDVKMKEKGDIPEGYSVSREKKERFSLILESASTNQTSMYLCARIHASSGRVDIQYFGAGTRLSVL.

This rearrangement joins TRBV19 to TRBJ2-1, with 7 bases lining up with TRBD1. CDR3 size: 15 residues. Trimming took 3 bases from V and 7 from J; bases not matched to a gene: 9. Per the germline V gene, CDR1 is LNHDA and CDR2 is SQIVND (reference sequence). The CDR3 region is CASSIPGQGVNEQFF. The CDR3 nucleotides are TGTGCCAGTAGTATCCCGGGTCAGGGGGTGAATGAGCAGTTCTTC.

The rearrangement uses TRBV28 and TRBJ2-6; D possibly corresponds to TRBD2 (6 bases). Between the trimmed V and J ends, which lost 1 base and 1 base, there was a span of 17 bases. Germline V gene sequence: CDR1 MDHEN, CDR2 SYDVKM. The CDR3 is 19 residues long. The CDR3 bases are TGTGCCAGCAGTTTATTTGTGGCCGGGGCGGGATCTGGGGCCAACGTCCTGACTTTC. Translation: CASSLFVAGAGSGANVLTF. The full variable domain, completed using reference TRBV28 and TRBJ2-6, is DVKVTQSSRYLVKRTGEKVFLECVQDMDHENMFWYRQDPGLGLRLIYFSYDVKMKEKGDIPEGYSVSREKKERFSLILESASTNQTSMYLCASSLFVAGAGSGANVLTFGAGSRLTVL.

This clone was seen only once. The genes are TRBV7-2 and TRBJ2-2; 8 nucleotides line up with TRBD2. V shed 2 bases, J shed 4 bases, and the junction held 6 bases outside the gene matches. The CDR3 is 16 residues long. Germline values: CDR1 SGHTA, CDR2 FQGNSA. The CDR3 region has the DNA TGTGCCAGCAGCTTAAACGGGGGGGGCAGCACCGGGGAGCTGTTTTTT. It is translated as CASSLNGGGSTGELFF.

The chain carries TRBV30 and TRBJ2-3; D perhaps matches TRBD2 (6 bases). Germline-derived CDR1 and CDR2 are GTSNPN and SVGIG (reference sequence). The CDR3 covers 11 residues. Trimming pared 2 bases from V and 8 bases from J, leaving 8 bases between. The CDR3 coding sequence is TGTGCCTGGAGTCAGGAGGGTACGCAGTATTTT. Translation: CAWSQEGTQYF.

Points on this clone: The junction does not match germline at one end; this may be a read error. This chain's CDR3 is CASSQVGSSGSPLDF. CDR3 sequence (DNA): TGCGCCAGCAGCCAAGTGGGGTCGAGCGGCAGCCCTCTCGACTTC. The rearrangement uses TRBV4-1 and TRBJ2-7; D is possibly TRBD2 (5 bases). Germline CDR1 reads MGHRA; CDR2 reads YSYEKL. The CDR3 runs 15 residues.

V is TRBV5-1 and J is TRBJ2-3; 8 bases fit TRBD2. There are 16 residues in the CDR3. CDR1 and CDR2 from the germline V gene are SGHRS and YFSETQ. After removal of 4 bases from V and 1 base from J, the junction contained 8 bases not matched to a gene. CDR3 nucleotides: TGCGCCAGCAGCCTCCTTAGCGGGGTAGGCACAGATACGCAGTATTTT. It specifies CASSLLSGVGTDTQYF.

The CDR3 spells CATSRSMNTEAFF. CDR3 DNA: TGTGCCACCAGCCGATCCATGAACACTGAAGCTTTCTTT. The J gene is TRBJ1-1, the V gene TRBV24-1; no clear D. This CDR3 has 13 amino acids. Germline V gene lookup returns CDR1 KGHDR and CDR2 SFDVKD. V lost 7 bases and J lost 0, with 8 bases in between.

The chain carries TRBV7-9 and TRBJ1-1; D is undetermined. This CDR3 comprises 13 residues. V dropped 5 bases and J dropped 1 base, with 8 bases sitting between them. CDR1 and CDR2 (germline): SEHNR, FQNEAQ (reference sequence). Written as DNA, the CDR3 is TGTGCCAGCAGCACCGGTCAGAACACTGAAGCTTTCTTT. Residues: CASSTGQNTEAFF.

This chain connects TRBV19 to TRBJ2-3, with a possible D match to TRBD2 (6 bases). Trimming took off 5 bases at V and 1 base at J, with 19 bases between the two ends. The CDR3 is made up of 17 amino acids. Germline CDR1 LNHDA, CDR2 SQIVND (reference sequence). This CDR3 reads CASSPPRWRGGTDTQYF. The CDR3 DNA reads TGTGCCAGTAGTCCTCCGCGGTGGCGGGGAGGCACAGATACGCAGTATTTT.

The chain is built from TRBV29-1 and TRBJ2-7; 8 positions match TRBD1. With 5 bases clipped from V and 1 base from J, the junction kept 4 bases outside the gene matches. Per the germline V gene, CDR1 is SQVTM and CDR2 is ANQGSEA. This CDR3 contains 13 residues. This chain's CDR3 is CSVQQGGSYEQYF. The CDR3 nucleotides are TGCAGCGTTCAACAGGGGGGATCCTACGAGCAGTACTTC.

The chain joins TRBV25-1 to TRBJ2-1; TRBD1 might be the D (5 bases). V shed 5 bases and J shed 0 bases, with 11 bases lying between them. The CDR3 is made up of 15 amino acids. Germline CDR1 and CDR2: MGHDK and SYGVNS. In nucleotides, the CDR3 is TGTGCCAGCAGTAGGGGCGGCAGCTCCTACAATGAGCAGTTCTTC. Residues: CASSRGGSSYNEQFF. The full variable domain, in which reference TRBV25-1 and TRBJ2-1 provide the parts outside the CDR3, is EADIYQTPRYLVIGTGKKITLECSQTMGHDKMYWYQQDPGMELHLIHYSYGVNSTEKGDLSSESTVSRIRTEHFPLTLESARPSHTSQYLCASSRGGSSYNEQFFGPGTRLTVL.

This clone was seen a single time. The rearrangement links TRBV18 to TRBJ1-1, with 9 bases that match TRBD1. In germline, CDR1 is KGHSH, CDR2 LQKENI. The CDR3 sequence is 12 residues long. The trim removed 4 bases at V and 7 bases at J, leaving 1 base unmatched. The CDR3 sequence is CASSRDRDEAFF. CDR3 DNA: TGTGCCAGCTCACGGGACAGGGATGAAGCTTTCTTT.

This chain connects TRBV7-2 to TRBJ2-1, with 7 bases aligning to TRBD2. This CDR3 is 13 amino acids long. Germline V gene lookup returns CDR1 SGHTA and CDR2 FQGNSA. V shed 9 bases and J 11 bases; nucleotides not matched to a gene: 13. CDR3 residues: CASRLGEAGKQFF. The CDR3 nucleotides are TGTGCCAGTCGTTTAGGGGAAGCGGGGAAGCAGTTCTTC.

V is TRBV5-1 and J is TRBJ2-7, with 9 nucleotides matching TRBD1. J was trimmed by 3 bases and V by 4 bases; bases with no gene match: 8. Per the germline V gene, CDR1 is SGHRS and CDR2 is YFSETQ. This CDR3 is 15 amino acids long. CDR3 in DNA: TGCGCCAGCAGCCCAAACGGACAGGGGCGCTACGAGCAGTACTTC. This gives the protein CASSPNGQGRYEQYF.

This chain uses TRBV20-1 with TRBJ2-5, with D hard to call. The CDR3 has 14 amino acids. V lost 3 bases and J lost 1, with 12 bases in between. Germline values: CDR1 DFQATT, CDR2 SNEGSKA (reference sequence). The CDR3 sequence is CSASGSSTQETQYF. CDR3 DNA sequence: TGCAGTGCTAGTGGCAGCAGTACCCAAGAGACCCAGTACTTC.

The chain uses TRBV30 and TRBJ1-1; 7 positions match TRBD1. Germline V gene data show CDR1 as GTSNPN and CDR2 as SVGIG (reference sequence). The ends lost 5 bases at V and 7 bases at J; junction bases unmatched: 13. There are 14 residues in the CDR3. The CDR3 bases are TGTGCCTGGGATCGATCGACAGGGAAGAGTGAAGCTTTCTTT. It yields the protein CAWDRSTGKSEAFF.